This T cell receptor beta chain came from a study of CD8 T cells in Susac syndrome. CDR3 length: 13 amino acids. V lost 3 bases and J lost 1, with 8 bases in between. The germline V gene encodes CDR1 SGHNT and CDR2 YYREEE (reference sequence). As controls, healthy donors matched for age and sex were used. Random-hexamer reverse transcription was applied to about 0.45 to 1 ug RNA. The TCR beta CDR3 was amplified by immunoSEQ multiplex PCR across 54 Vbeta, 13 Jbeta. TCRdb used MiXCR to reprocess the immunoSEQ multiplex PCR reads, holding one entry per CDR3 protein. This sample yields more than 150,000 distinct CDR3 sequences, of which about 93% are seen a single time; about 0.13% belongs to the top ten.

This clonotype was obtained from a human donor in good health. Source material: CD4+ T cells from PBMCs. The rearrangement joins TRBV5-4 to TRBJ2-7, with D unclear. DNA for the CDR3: TGTGCCAGCAGCTCACACAGTTCCTACGAGCAGTACTTC. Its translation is CASSSHSSYEQYF.